Listed below are T cell receptor beta chains from one sample, sequenced in a study of blood T cell repertoires in COVID-19. Some clones are missing from TCRdb's copy, which holds only in-frame ones; the method was immunoSEQ multiplex PCR. This table holds about 90,000 clones, approximately 90% found once. Sequencing was done on a sample of peripheral blood. The origin of the receptors is a human donor with active COVID-19. The donor label of this sample is uncertain. Each CDR3 is given with its conserved first and last residue. Each record gives: CDR3 length, J gene, clone size, V gene, D gene, CDR3 protein, CDR3 DNA. A D gene is named only where the DNA matches it firmly. A row's size may be missing; if present it is once, few, many or a size class.

length: 12
J: TRBJ1-1
size: NA
V: TRBV29-1
D: NA
CDR3: CSAGGEETEAFF
DNA: TGCAGCGCTGGCGGGGAGGAAACTGAAGCTTTCTTT

length: 16
J: TRBJ2-3
size: NA
V: TRBV4-2
D: NA
CDR3: CASSQVSGQGSDTQYF
DNA: TGTGCCAGCAGCCAAGTTTCTGGCCAGGGGTCAGATACGCAGTATTTT

length: 13
J: TRBJ2-7
size: NA
V: TRBV12-3/TRBV12-4
D: TRBD1
CDR3: CASSSTGVSEQYF
DNA: TGTGCCAGCAGTTCGACAGGGGTTAGCGAGCAGTACTTC

length: 15
J: TRBJ1-1
size: NA
V: TRBV18
D: TRBD1
CDR3: CASSPSTDRPTEAFF
DNA: TGTGCCAGCTCACCGTCAACGGACAGGCCCACTGAAGCTTTCTTT

length: 14
J: TRBJ1-3
size: NA
V: TRBV6-5
D: TRBD1
CDR3: CASRMTGGIDTIYF
DNA: TGTGCCAGCAGAATGACAGGGGGCATTGACACCATATATTTT

length: 16
J: TRBJ2-1
size: NA
V: TRBV19
D: NA
CDR3: CASSTRQRPGLNEQFF
DNA: TGTGCCAGTAGTACCCGACAGCGACCGGGTCTCAATGAGCAGTTCTTC

length: 14
J: TRBJ1-6
size: NA
V: TRBV3-1/TRBV3-2
D: NA
CDR3: CASSQWGEGSPLHF
DNA: TGTGCCAGCTCCCAGTGGGGGGAAGGTTCACCCCTCCACTTT

length: 15
J: TRBJ2-5
size: NA
V: TRBV9
D: TRBD2
CDR3: CASSWRGVIQETQYF
DNA: TGTGCCAGCAGCTGGCGGGGGGTTATACAAGAGACCCAGTACTTC

length: 11
J: TRBJ1-2
size: NA
V: TRBV29-1
D: NA
CDR3: CSVGHLFGYTF
DNA: TGCAGCGTCGGACATTTGTTTGGCTACACCTTC

length: 15
J: TRBJ1-1
size: few
V: TRBV9
D: NA
CDR3: CASSVAGAVNTEAFF
DNA: TGTGCCAGCAGCGTAGCTGGGGCGGTAAACACTGAAGCTTTCTTT

length: 17
J: TRBJ2-3
size: NA
V: TRBV3-1/TRBV3-2
D: NA
CDR3: CASSHPGQGGSSDTQYF
DNA: TGTGCCAGCAGCCATCCCGGACAGGGAGGGAGTTCGGATACGCAGTATTTT

length: 13
J: TRBJ1-2
size: NA
V: TRBV19
D: NA
CDR3: CASSIDHSYGYTF
DNA: TGTGCCAGTAGTATAGACCACTCCTATGGCTACACCTTC

length: 12
J: TRBJ1-6
size: NA
V: TRBV6-2/TRBV6-3
D: NA
CDR3: CASSLNKSALHF
DNA: TGTGCCAGCAGTCTCAATAAGTCGGCCCTCCACTTT

length: 15
J: TRBJ1-4
size: NA
V: TRBV6-5
D: NA
CDR3: CACGTPDSSHEKLFF
DNA: TGTGCTTGCGGCACCCCCGACAGTTCCCATGAAAAACTGTTTTTT

length: 13
J: TRBJ2-2
size: once
V: TRBV24-1
D: NA
CDR3: CATSVQGTGELFF
DNA: TGTGCCACCAGTGTCCAGGGTACCGGGGAGCTGTTTTTT

length: 14
J: TRBJ2-5
size: NA
V: TRBV11-1
D: TRBD1
CDR3: CASSFQTGWETQYF
DNA: TGTGCCAGCAGCTTCCAGACAGGGTGGGAGACCCAGTACTTC

length: 16
J: TRBJ2-3
size: few
V: TRBV11-2
D: TRBD2
CDR3: CASSLISGESTDTQYF
DNA: TGTGCCAGCAGCTTAATTAGCGGGGAAAGCACAGATACGCAGTATTTT

length: 15
J: TRBJ2-7
size: NA
V: TRBV7-3
D: NA
CDR3: CASSLSLAGSDEQYF
DNA: TGTGCCAGCAGCTTAAGTCTCGCCGGGTCCGACGAGCAGTACTTC

length: 15
J: TRBJ2-7
size: NA
V: TRBV14
D: TRBD1
CDR3: CASSQGQGGFYEQYF
DNA: TGTGCCAGCAGCCAGGGACAGGGGGGATTCTACGAGCAGTACTTC

length: 14
J: TRBJ1-2
size: NA
V: TRBV6-5
D: TRBD1
CDR3: CASTMGQGDYGYTF
DNA: TGTGCCAGCACCATGGGACAGGGCGACTATGGCTACACCTTC

length: 15
J: TRBJ2-7
size: NA
V: TRBV5-1
D: NA
CDR3: CASSSTGGPDYEQYF
DNA: TGCGCCAGCAGCTCGACAGGTGGGCCTGACTACGAGCAGTACTTC

length: 13
J: TRBJ1-1
size: NA
V: TRBV5-4
D: NA
CDR3: CASSLGMNTEAFF
DNA: TGTGCCAGCAGCTTGGGTATGAACACTGAAGCTTTCTTT

length: 14
J: TRBJ2-7
size: NA
V: TRBV3-1/TRBV3-2
D: NA
CDR3: CASCTTGTPYEQYF
DNA: TGTGCCAGCTGCACCACAGGAACCCCCTACGAGCAGTACTTC

length: 15
J: TRBJ1-5
size: NA
V: TRBV5-5
D: NA
CDR3: CASSLGGDSNQPQHF
DNA: TGTGCCAGCAGCTTGGGGGGCGACAGCAATCAGCCCCAGCATTTT

length: 15
J: TRBJ1-2
size: NA
V: TRBV4-2
D: NA
CDR3: CASSQEAGAEYGYTF
DNA: TGTGCCAGCAGCCAAGAAGCAGGGGCTGAATATGGCTACACCTTC

length: 17
J: TRBJ2-1
size: NA
V: TRBV5-6
D: TRBD2
CDR3: CASSSYLLAGTFNEQFF
DNA: TGTGCCAGCAGCTCCTACTTACTAGCGGGGACTTTCAATGAGCAGTTCTTC

length: 14
J: TRBJ1-2
size: few
V: TRBV19
D: NA
CDR3: CASSLSGGYYGYTF
DNA: TGTGCCAGTAGTCTCTCCGGGGGATACTATGGCTACACCTTC

length: 15
J: TRBJ2-5
size: NA
V: TRBV15
D: NA
CDR3: CATSRERAIGETQYF
DNA: TGTGCCACCAGCAGAGAGCGGGCCATCGGGGAGACCCAGTACTTC

length: 14
J: TRBJ1-5
size: NA
V: TRBV9
D: NA
CDR3: CASSVGQLNQLQHF
DNA: TGTGCCAGCAGCGTAGGACAGTTAAATCAGCTCCAGCATTTT

length: 14
J: TRBJ2-2
size: NA
V: TRBV29-1
D: TRBD1
CDR3: CSVRTGGNTGELFF
DNA: TGCAGCGTTAGGACAGGGGGGAACACCGGGGAGCTGTTTTTT

length: 19
J: TRBJ2-4
size: NA
V: TRBV5-1
D: NA
CDR3: CASSLTGHGGASAKNIQYF
DNA: TGCGCCAGCAGCTTGACCGGGCATGGGGGGGCGTCGGCCAAAAACATTCAGTACTTC

length: 16
J: TRBJ1-1
size: NA
V: TRBV27
D: NA
CDR3: CASSLGNGGMNTEAFF
DNA: TGTGCCAGCAGTTTGGGTAACGGAGGCATGAACACTGAAGCTTTCTTT

length: 13
J: TRBJ1-2
size: NA
V: TRBV2
D: TRBD1
CDR3: CASRTDRGYGYTF
DNA: TGTGCCAGCAGAACCGACAGGGGATATGGCTACACCTTC

length: 13
J: TRBJ2-7
size: NA
V: TRBV7-2
D: NA
CDR3: CASSPRVSYEQYF
DNA: TGTGCCAGCAGCCCCCGAGTCTCCTACGAGCAGTACTTC

length: 13
J: TRBJ1-6
size: few
V: TRBV5-1
D: NA
CDR3: CASSFEGGSPLHF
DNA: TGCGCCAGCAGCTTTGAGGGAGGTTCACCCCTCCACTTT

length: 13
J: TRBJ1-1
size: NA
V: TRBV29-1
D: NA
CDR3: CSVHGGMNTEAFF
DNA: TGCAGCGTACATGGAGGGATGAACACTGAAGCTTTCTTT

length: 13
J: TRBJ1-2
size: NA
V: TRBV10-3
D: TRBD1
CDR3: CAISPTGGYGYTF
DNA: TGTGCCATCAGCCCGACAGGGGGCTATGGCTACACCTTC

length: 14
J: TRBJ1-4
size: NA
V: TRBV7-2
D: NA
CDR3: CASSLATGGEKLFF
DNA: TGTGCCAGCAGCTTAGCTACAGGCGGTGAAAAACTGTTTTTT

length: 19
J: TRBJ1-5
size: NA
V: TRBV6-4
D: TRBD1
CDR3: CASSDDRHQGADDNQPQHF
DNA: TGTGCCAGCAGTGACGACCGCCACCAGGGGGCAGATGACAATCAGCCCCAGCATTTT

length: 16
J: TRBJ2-7
size: once
V: TRBV5-1
D: TRBD2
CDR3: CASGLRSGGEFYEQYF
DNA: TGCGCCAGCGGCCTCAGGTCCGGGGGGGAATTCTACGAGCAGTACTTC

length: 14
J: TRBJ2-1
size: NA
V: TRBV5-1
D: NA
CDR3: CASSLSLAADEQFF
DNA: TGCGCCAGCAGCTTGAGCCTAGCCGCCGATGAGCAGTTCTTC

length: 12
J: TRBJ2-3
size: NA
V: TRBV7-9
D: NA
CDR3: CASSPGTDTQYF
DNA: TGTGCCAGCAGCCCGGGCACAGATACGCAGTATTTT

length: 17
J: TRBJ2-2
size: NA
V: TRBV9
D: TRBD2
CDR3: CASSVALRGINTGELFF
DNA: TGTGCCAGCAGCGTAGCTCTGCGGGGGATAAACACCGGGGAGCTGTTTTTT

length: 18
J: TRBJ1-5
size: NA
V: TRBV6-2/TRBV6-3
D: NA
CDR3: CASSYFPGGVSGNQPQHF
DNA: TGTGCCAGCAGTTACTTCCCTGGGGGGGTGAGCGGCAATCAGCCCCAGCATTTT

length: 13
J: TRBJ2-3
size: NA
V: TRBV2
D: NA
CDR3: CASLGQLADTQYF
DNA: TGTGCCAGTCTTGGACAACTGGCAGATACGCAGTATTTT

length: 12
J: TRBJ2-3
size: NA
V: TRBV7-8
D: NA
CDR3: CASSINTDTQYF
DNA: TGTGCCAGCAGCATCAACACAGATACGCAGTATTTT

length: 15
J: TRBJ2-1
size: NA
V: TRBV27
D: NA
CDR3: CASSFGGSSYNEQFF
DNA: TGTGCCAGCAGTTTTGGGGGGTCCTCCTACAATGAGCAGTTCTTC

length: 15
J: TRBJ2-5
size: NA
V: TRBV9
D: TRBD1
CDR3: CASSGGTGGKETQYF
DNA: TGTGCCAGCAGCGGCGGGACAGGCGGCAAAGAGACCCAGTACTTC

length: 16
J: TRBJ1-1
size: NA
V: TRBV11-2
D: NA
CDR3: CASKQGQFYLNTEAFF
DNA: TGTGCCAGCAAGCAGGGTCAATTTTATTTGAACACTGAAGCTTTCTTT